This TCR beta chain was captured by sequencing in a study of CD8 T cells in Susac syndrome. Per germline, CDR1 ENHRY and CDR2 SYGVKD. Trimming stripped 3 bases from V and 9 bases from J, with 15 bases between. The CDR3 has 14 residues. Study results and caveats: Clonal expansion was absent from the CD4+ T cell repertoires in Susac syndrome.

An amount of RNA that ranged from roughly 0.5 to 1 ug was reverse transcribed with random hexamers. The CDR3 of TCR beta was amplified by immunoSEQ multiplex PCR across 54 Vbeta and 13 Jbeta. TCRdb ran MiXCR on the immunoSEQ multiplex PCR reads and lists one entry per CDR3 protein. This sample yields 71,000 or so distinct CDR3 sequences, of which just over 90% are seen a single time; around 0.15% belongs to the top ten. CD8+ and CD4+ T cells taken from blood had their TCR beta sequenced. Notes on this clonotype: The antigen is unknown.

This rearrangement joins TRBV10-3 to TRBJ2-1; D call uncertain. Input material: CD4+ T cells from PBMCs. The TCR originated in a human donor with Susac syndrome. In nucleotides, the CDR3 is TGTGCCATCAGTGACCCGCCCCGAAGTCCTGAGCAGTTCTTC. This gives the protein CAISDPPRSPEQFF.